This is a list of T cell receptor beta chains from one sample in a study of CXCR3-negative and CXCR3-positive naive CD8 T cells. For each CDR3 protein, TCRdb gives one entry from its re-call of the 5' RACE reads, without DNA. The table for this sample gives 130,000 or so distinct CDR3 sequences. The sequencing input was naive CXCR3- CD8+ T cells from blood. These receptors were obtained from a human donor in good health. Some clones in this sample may be carry-over from other donors' samples. Each CDR3 is given with its conserved first and last residue.

j_gene	v_gene	CDR3aa
TRBJ1-1	TRBV12-3/TRBV12-4	CASSSLTITGANTEAFF
TRBJ2-7	TRBV20-1	CSATVGARGYEQYF
TRBJ2-5	TRBV27	CASSETEGQETQYF
TRBJ2-1	TRBV7-8	CASSQIGYEQFF
TRBJ2-5	TRBV29-1	CSAPRGDRQETQYF
TRBJ1-4	TRBV15	CATSPTGTDNEKLFF
TRBJ1-1	TRBV5-6	CASSLVGENTEAFF
TRBJ2-7	TRBV4-1	CASSPLAGGNYEQYF
TRBJ2-7	TRBV6-5	CASSPRGLVGPYEQYF
TRBJ2-7	TRBV14	CASRHTGEQYF
TRBJ1-1	TRBV7-3	CASSSLQGTEAFF
TRBJ1-2	TRBV5-1	CASSLASPGFYGYTF
TRBJ2-3	TRBV7-3	CASSSPGASTDTQYF
TRBJ2-7	TRBV5-1	CASSQGTEYEQYF
TRBJ2-5	TRBV29-1	CSVASGSLAAGPIFF
TRBJ1-4	TRBV28	CASSSQTGATNEKLFF
TRBJ2-3	TRBV2	CASSGPLAGYTDTQYF
TRBJ1-4	TRBV2	CASSKDSGTGNEKLFF
TRBJ2-7	TRBV10-3	CAISESTGIGTDYEQYF
TRBJ2-5	TRBV27	CASGLAGETQYF
TRBJ1-1	TRBV12-3/TRBV12-4	CASSFSLNTEAFF
TRBJ2-7	TRBV29-1	CSAGTQEVYEQYF
TRBJ1-3	TRBV20-1	CSARGGNTIYF
TRBJ2-7	TRBV7-6	CASSLGEYSPYEQYF
TRBJ1-5	TRBV7-3	CASSSPGWKQGTRPQHF
TRBJ2-2	TRBV27	CASSLTAGDTGELFF
TRBJ2-1	TRBV27	CAGSLPNNEQFF
TRBJ2-1	TRBV6-5	CASRLAGLPNYNEQFF
TRBJ1-1	TRBV6-5	CASSYGSGSPIAFF
TRBJ2-2	TRBV29-1	CSVEDVGGMNTGELFF
TRBJ2-7	TRBV28	CASSFTLAGFYEQYF
TRBJ2-3	TRBV7-2	CASSLGLAGADTQYF
TRBJ2-3	TRBV29-1	CSVSGYGTDTQYF
TRBJ2-7	TRBV29-1	CSVGGDLYEQYF
TRBJ2-5	TRBV13	CASSLGPGKETQYF
TRBJ2-7	TRBV7-3	CASSLTLEKGSYEQYF
TRBJ2-7	TRBV29-1	CSVALRQPYEQYF
TRBJ2-3	TRBV28	CASSRLAGAPDTQYF
TRBJ2-2	TRBV7-2	CASSFTARQNTGELFF
TRBJ2-5	TRBV6-6	CASSSLTGGIRKTQYF
TRBJ2-5	TRBV28	CASSLLIGLAGGLQETQYF
TRBJ1-1	TRBV4-1	CASTGYPRRSEAFF
TRBJ1-1	TRBV12-3/TRBV12-4	CASSPRDRNTEAFF
TRBJ2-3	TRBV9	CASSDGDGTTTDTQYF
TRBJ1-1	TRBV5-1	CASSPGWVAVTEAFF
TRBJ2-1	TRBV20-1	CSARDIELTYNEQFF
TRBJ2-1	TRBV7-9	CASSVGRYNERFF
TRBJ1-1	TRBV6-2/TRBV6-3	CASSYSRGGGTEAFF
TRBJ2-1	TRBV2	CASSDPTGASLPYNEQFF
TRBJ2-1	TRBV5-1	CASSLEWVRTVNNEQFF
TRBJ2-1	TRBV6-2/TRBV6-3	CASSYGLDGVNEQFF
TRBJ2-3	TRBV29-1	CSAGPQGTDTQYF
TRBJ2-7	TRBV12-3/TRBV12-4	CASSLADSYEQYF
TRBJ2-7	TRBV30	CAWSTSTVYEQYF
TRBJ2-2	TRBV4-3	CASSHPQDRAGTGELFF
TRBJ2-1	TRBV14	CASSQGVLDFYNEQFF